The following is a T cell receptor (beta chain) sequence with its context. Its antigen is undetermined. CDR3 length equals 16 residues. The junction had 5 bases not matched to a gene; V was cut back by 2 bases and J by 2 bases. In germline, CDR1 is MGHRA, CDR2 YSYEKL. TCRdb's copy holds only in-frame clones and misses some; the assay was immunoSEQ multiplex PCR. The sample contains tens of thousands of clones, around 77% of which appear only once. The sample originates from a study of radiotherapy plus CTLA-4 blockade in lung cancer. Study-level points and caveats: An expansion of tumor-derived TCR clones occurred in blood after radiotherapy plus ipilimumab.

This material consisted of peripheral blood, taken from a patient treated with radiotherapy plus ipilimumab. The sequence came from a human donor with non-small cell lung cancer who had stable disease on radiotherapy plus ipilimumab. The chain carries TRBV4-1 and TRBJ2-2, with TRBD2 matching over 7 bases. CDR3 bases: TGCGCCAGCAGCCAACTATTAGCGGGTAACACCGGGGAGCTGTTTTTT. Amino acids: CASSQLLAGNTGELFF.